The T cell receptor beta chain described here comes from a study of T cell repertoires in cytomegalovirus infection. Germline V gives CDR1 DFQATT, CDR2 SNEGSKA (reference sequence). Trimming left V 0 bases short and J 8 bases short, with 4 bases between. This CDR3 spans 10 amino acids. TCRdb independently ran MiXCR on the reads; one entry per CDR3 protein. The sample holds some 240,000 distinct CDR3 sequences, around 15% seen once. This clonotype was seen at least ten times. The clonotype was recovered from a human donor in good health (CMV status not recorded). Some clones in this sample may be carry-over from other donors' samples. Specimen: CD8+ T cells from PBMCs. The chain joins TRBV20-1 to TRBJ1-2; no firm D call. In nucleotides, the CDR3 is TGCAGTGCTAGAGATCCCGGCTACACCTTC. As protein: CSARDPGYTF.